This entry concerns a single TCR beta chain. Its antigen is undetermined. The data were taken from a study of monozygotic twins with inflammatory bowel disease. Study findings and constraints: The data did not back a single strong IBD-associated clonotype or signal. TCRbeta diversity (inverse Simpson) was lower in IBD patients than in healthy co-twins.

The CDR3 is made up of 16 amino acids. CDR1 SEHNR and CDR2 FQNEAQ come from the germline V gene (reference sequence). Template switching incorporated UMIs with a 6-nucleotide sample barcode. TCRdb reprocessed the 5' RACE reads, with one entry per CDR3 protein and no DNA. This repertoire comprises approximately 380,000 distinct CDR3 sequences; its ten largest clones make up 2.5% to 3%. The TCR was taken from a human donor with ulcerative colitis or Crohn's disease, or a healthy co-twin of an affected twin (not recorded which). Specimen: blood. This chain connects TRBV7-9 to TRBJ2-1. CDR3 region: CASSATSGESAAEQFF.